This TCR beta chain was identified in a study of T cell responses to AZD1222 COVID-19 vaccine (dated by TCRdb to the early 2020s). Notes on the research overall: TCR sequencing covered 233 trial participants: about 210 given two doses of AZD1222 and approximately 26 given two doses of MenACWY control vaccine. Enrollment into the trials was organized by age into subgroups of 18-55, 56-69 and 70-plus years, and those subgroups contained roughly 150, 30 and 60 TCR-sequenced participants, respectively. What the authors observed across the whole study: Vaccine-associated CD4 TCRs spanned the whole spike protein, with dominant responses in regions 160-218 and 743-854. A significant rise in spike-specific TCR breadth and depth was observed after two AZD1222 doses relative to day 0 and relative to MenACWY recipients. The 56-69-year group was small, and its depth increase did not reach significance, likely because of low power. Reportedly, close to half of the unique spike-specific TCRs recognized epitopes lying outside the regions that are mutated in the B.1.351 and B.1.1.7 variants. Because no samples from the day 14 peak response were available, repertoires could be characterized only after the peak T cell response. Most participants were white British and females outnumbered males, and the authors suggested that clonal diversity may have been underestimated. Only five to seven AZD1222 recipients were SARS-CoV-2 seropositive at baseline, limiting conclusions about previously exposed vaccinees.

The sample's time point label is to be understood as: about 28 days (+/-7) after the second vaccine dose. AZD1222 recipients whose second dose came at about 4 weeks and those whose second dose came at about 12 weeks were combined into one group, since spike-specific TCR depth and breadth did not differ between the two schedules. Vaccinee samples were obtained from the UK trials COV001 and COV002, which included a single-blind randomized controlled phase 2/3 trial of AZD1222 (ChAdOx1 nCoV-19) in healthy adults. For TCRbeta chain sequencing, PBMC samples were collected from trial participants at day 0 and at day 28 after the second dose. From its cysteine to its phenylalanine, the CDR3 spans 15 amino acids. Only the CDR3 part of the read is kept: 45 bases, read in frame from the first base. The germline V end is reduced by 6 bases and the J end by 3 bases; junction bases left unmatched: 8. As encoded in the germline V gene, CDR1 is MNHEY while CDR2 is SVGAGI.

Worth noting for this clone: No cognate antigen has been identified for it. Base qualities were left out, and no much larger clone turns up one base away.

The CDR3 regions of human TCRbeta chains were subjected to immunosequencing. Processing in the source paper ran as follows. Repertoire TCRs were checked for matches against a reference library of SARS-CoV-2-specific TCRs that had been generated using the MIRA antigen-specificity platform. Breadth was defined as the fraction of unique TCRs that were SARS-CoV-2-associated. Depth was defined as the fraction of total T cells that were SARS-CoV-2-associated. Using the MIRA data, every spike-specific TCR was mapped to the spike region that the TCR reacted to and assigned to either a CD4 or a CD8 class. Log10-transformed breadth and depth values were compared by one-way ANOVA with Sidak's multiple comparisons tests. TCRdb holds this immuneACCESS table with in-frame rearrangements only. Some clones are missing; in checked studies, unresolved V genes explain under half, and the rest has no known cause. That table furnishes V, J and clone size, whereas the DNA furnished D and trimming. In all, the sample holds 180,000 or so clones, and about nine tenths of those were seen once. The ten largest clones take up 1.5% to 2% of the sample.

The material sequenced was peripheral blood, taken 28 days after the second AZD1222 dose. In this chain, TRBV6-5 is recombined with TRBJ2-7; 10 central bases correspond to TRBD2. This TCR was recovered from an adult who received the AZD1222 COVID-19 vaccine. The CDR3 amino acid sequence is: CASRILAGQGYEQYF. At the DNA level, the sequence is TGTGCCAGCAGAATACTAGCGGGGCAAGGCTACGAGCAGTACTTC.